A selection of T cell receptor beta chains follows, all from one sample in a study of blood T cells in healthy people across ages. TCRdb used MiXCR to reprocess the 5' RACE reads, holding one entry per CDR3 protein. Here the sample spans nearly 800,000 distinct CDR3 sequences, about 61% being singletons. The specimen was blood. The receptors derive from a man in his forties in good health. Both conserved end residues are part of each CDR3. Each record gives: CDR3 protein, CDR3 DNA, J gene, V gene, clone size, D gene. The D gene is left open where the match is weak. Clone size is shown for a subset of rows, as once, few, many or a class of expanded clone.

CDR3: CASSVAGTGGVDTQYF; DNA: TGTGCCAGCAGCGTAGCCGGGACAGGGGGCGTAGATACGCAGTATTTT; J: TRBJ2-3; V: TRBV9; size: .; D: TRBD1
CDR3: CSARHLGLAATYEQYF; DNA: TGCAGTGCTAGACACTTAGGACTAGCGGCGACCTACGAGCAGTACTTC; J: TRBJ2-7; V: TRBV20-1; size: .; D: TRBD2
CDR3: CATSGDYYEQYF; DNA: TGTGCCACCAGTGGGGATTATTACGAGCAGTACTTC; J: TRBJ2-7; V: TRBV24-1; size: .; D: .
CDR3: CASSQDSRRGSSTDTQYF; DNA: TGTGCCAGCAGCCAAGATTCGCGCCGGGGGTCTAGCACAGATACGCAGTATTTT; J: TRBJ2-3; V: TRBV4-2; size: .; D: .
CDR3: CASSLLLKDYTF; DNA: TGTGCCAGCAGTTTGTTACTCAAGGACTACACCTTC; J: TRBJ1-2; V: TRBV12-3/TRBV12-4; size: .; D: .
CDR3: CASSKQGVATEAFF; DNA: TGCGCCAGCAGCAAGCAGGGGGTAGCGACTGAAGCTTTCTTT; J: TRBJ1-1; V: TRBV5-1; size: few; D: TRBD1
CDR3: CSAPRRRGDNEQFF; DNA: TGCAGTGCCCCCCGACGTCGCGGGGACAATGAGCAGTTCTTC; J: TRBJ2-1; V: TRBV20-1; size: .; D: .
CDR3: CASSLSGQTNTEAFF; DNA: TGTGCCAGCAGCTTAAGTGGCCAGACGAACACTGAAGCTTTCTTT; J: TRBJ1-1; V: TRBV7-9; size: .; D: .
CDR3: CSARAGGPADTQYF; DNA: TGCAGTGCTAGAGCGGGGGGGCCCGCAGATACGCAGTATTTT; J: TRBJ2-3; V: TRBV20-1; size: once; D: TRBD2
CDR3: CASSRTSGGTDTQYF; DNA: TGTGCCAGCAGTCGGACTAGCGGGGGAACAGATACGCAGTATTTT; J: TRBJ2-3; V: TRBV25-1; size: .; D: TRBD2
CDR3: CASSQVPSADTQYF; DNA: TGCGCCAGCAGCCAAGTCCCTAGCGCCGATACGCAGTATTTT; J: TRBJ2-3; V: TRBV4-1; size: .; D: .
CDR3: CASSSRTGTGKHEQFF; DNA: TGTGCCAGCAGCTCGCGAACCGGGACAGGGAAGCATGAGCAGTTCTTC; J: TRBJ2-1; V: TRBV7-2; size: .; D: TRBD1
CDR3: CASSPLGGKSGTDTQYF; DNA: TGTGCCAGCAGTCCCTTGGGGGGGAAGAGTGGCACAGATACGCAGTATTTT; J: TRBJ2-3; V: TRBV12-3/TRBV12-4; size: .; D: TRBD2
CDR3: CSVERAGATYEQYF; DNA: TGCAGCGTTGAACGCGCGGGAGCCACCTACGAGCAGTACTTC; J: TRBJ2-7; V: TRBV29-1; size: few; D: TRBD2
CDR3: CASSTRQSNSPLHF; DNA: TGTGCCAGCAGCACCCGACAGTCGAATTCACCCCTCCACTTT; J: TRBJ1-6; V: TRBV9; size: .; D: .
CDR3: CSVQPAREQYF; DNA: TGCAGCGTTCAGCCTGCGAGGGAGCAGTACTTC; J: TRBJ2-5; V: TRBV29-1; size: .; D: .
CDR3: CSAVLAGSVSYEQYF; DNA: TGCAGTGCTGTGTTAGCGGGGAGCGTCTCCTACGAGCAGTACTTC; J: TRBJ2-7; V: TRBV20-1; size: few; D: TRBD2
CDR3: CAISGGQAEGDTQYF; DNA: TGTGCCATCAGTGGGGGACAGGCCGAGGGAGATACGCAGTATTTT; J: TRBJ2-3; V: TRBV10-3; size: few; D: TRBD1
CDR3: CASSPGAWNQPQHF; DNA: TGCGCCAGCAGTCCAGGGGCCTGGAATCAGCCCCAGCATTTT; J: TRBJ1-5; V: TRBV4-1; size: .; D: .
CDR3: CASSVDVGADTQYF; DNA: TGTGCCAGCAGCGTAGATGTGGGGGCGGATACGCAGTATTTT; J: TRBJ2-3; V: TRBV9; size: .; D: .
CDR3: CASSLVGLAREQYF; DNA: TGTGCCAGCAGCTTAGTAGGACTGGCTCGGGAGCAGTACTTC; J: TRBJ2-5; V: TRBV7-2; size: .; D: .
CDR3: CATSRTGMNTEAFF; DNA: TGTGCCACCAGCAGGACGGGAATGAACACTGAAGCTTTCTTT; J: TRBJ1-1; V: TRBV15; size: .; D: .
CDR3: CASGLARGREQFF; DNA: TGTGCCAGCGGACTAGCGCGGGGGAGGGAGCAGTTCTTC; J: TRBJ2-1; V: TRBV6-2/TRBV6-3; size: .; D: TRBD2